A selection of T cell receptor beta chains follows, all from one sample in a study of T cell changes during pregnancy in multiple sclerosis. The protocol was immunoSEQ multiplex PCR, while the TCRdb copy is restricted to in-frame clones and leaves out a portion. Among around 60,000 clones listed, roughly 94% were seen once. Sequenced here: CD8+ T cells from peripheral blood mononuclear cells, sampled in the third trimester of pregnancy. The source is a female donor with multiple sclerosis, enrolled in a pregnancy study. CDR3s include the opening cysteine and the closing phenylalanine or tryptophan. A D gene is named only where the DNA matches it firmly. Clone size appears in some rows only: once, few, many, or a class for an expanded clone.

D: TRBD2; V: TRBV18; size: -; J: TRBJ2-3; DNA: TGTGCCAGCTCACTGGGGACTAGCGTTAGCACAGATACGCAGTATTTT; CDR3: CASSLGTSVSTDTQYF
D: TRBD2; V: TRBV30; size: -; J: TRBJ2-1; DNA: TGTGCCTGGAGTGGGTTGCTAGCGGGGACCCCCACCTCTTACAATGAGCAGTTCTTC; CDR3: CAWSGLLAGTPTSYNEQFF
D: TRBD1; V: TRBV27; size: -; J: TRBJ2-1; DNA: TGTGCCAGCAGTTTATCTTCACGGGACAGGGATTTTAATGAGCAGTTCTTC; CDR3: CASSLSSRDRDFNEQFF
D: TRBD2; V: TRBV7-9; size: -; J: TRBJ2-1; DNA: TGTGCCAGCAGCTTAGGGACTAGCGGGAGGAATGAGCAGTTCTTC; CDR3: CASSLGTSGRNEQFF
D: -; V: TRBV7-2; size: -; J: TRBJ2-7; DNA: TGTGCCAGCAGCTTAGGGAGCGGCGCCTACGAGCAGTACTTC; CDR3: CASSLGSGAYEQYF
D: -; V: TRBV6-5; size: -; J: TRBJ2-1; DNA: TGTGCCAGCAGTTACGGTCTAGCGAGGTCCTACAATGAGCAGTTCTTC; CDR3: CASSYGLARSYNEQFF
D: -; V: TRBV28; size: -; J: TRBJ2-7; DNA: TGTGCCAGCAGTTTAACGGCGGACTACGAGCAGTACTTC; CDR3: CASSLTADYEQYF
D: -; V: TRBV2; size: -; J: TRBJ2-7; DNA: TGTGCCAGCAGTGGTCAGGGTGTTGGCTACGAGCAGTACTTC; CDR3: CASSGQGVGYEQYF
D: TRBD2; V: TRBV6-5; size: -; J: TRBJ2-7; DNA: TGTGCCAGCAGTTACTCTCGGGGGGAGGCGTCCTACGAGCAGTACTTC; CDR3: CASSYSRGEASYEQYF
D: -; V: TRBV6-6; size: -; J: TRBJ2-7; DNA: TGTGCCAGCAGTTACGTCGGACTCGCCTCCTACGAGCAGTACTTC; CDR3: CASSYVGLASYEQYF
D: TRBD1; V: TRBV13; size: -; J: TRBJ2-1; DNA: TGTGCCAGCAGCTTAATGGTAGGTGGGACAGGGGATAATGAGCAGTTCTTC; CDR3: CASSLMVGGTGDNEQFF
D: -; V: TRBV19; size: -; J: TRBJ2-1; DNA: TGTGCCAGTAGGAGCGGGAATGAGCAGTTCTTC; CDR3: CASRSGNEQFF
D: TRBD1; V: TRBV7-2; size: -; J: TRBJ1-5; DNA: TGTGCCAGCAGCTTAGGACAGGGTAATCAGCCCCAGCATTTT; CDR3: CASSLGQGNQPQHF
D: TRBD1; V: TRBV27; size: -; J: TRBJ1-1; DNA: TGTGCCAGCAGTACCGTCGGACAGGGGACGGACACTGAAGCTTTCTTT; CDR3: CASSTVGQGTDTEAFF
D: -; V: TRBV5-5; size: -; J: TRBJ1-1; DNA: TGTGCCAGCAGCTTCCAGTCTAACACTGAAGCTTTCTTT; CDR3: CASSFQSNTEAFF
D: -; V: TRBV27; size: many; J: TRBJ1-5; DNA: TGTGCCAGCAGTCCTAACAGTAGCAATCAGCCCCAGCATTTT; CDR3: CASSPNSSNQPQHF
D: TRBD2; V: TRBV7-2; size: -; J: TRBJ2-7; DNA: TGTGCCAGCAGCTTAGAAACGGCGGGAGGGCCATGGGAGCAGTACTTC; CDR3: CASSLETAGGPWEQYF
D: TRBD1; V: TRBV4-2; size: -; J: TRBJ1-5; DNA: TGTGCCAGCAGCCGGACAGGATATAGTAATCAGCCCCAGCATTTT; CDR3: CASSRTGYSNQPQHF
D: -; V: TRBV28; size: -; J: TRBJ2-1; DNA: TGTGCCAGCAGTCCCCATCCCCGGCAGGGTTGGTACAATGAGCAGTTCTTC; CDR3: CASSPHPRQGWYNEQFF
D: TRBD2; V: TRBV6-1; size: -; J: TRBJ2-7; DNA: TGTGCCAGCAGTGATGGACTAGCGGGAGGCTACGAGCAGTACTTC; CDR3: CASSDGLAGGYEQYF
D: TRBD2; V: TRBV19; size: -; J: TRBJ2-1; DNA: TGTGCCAGTACAACTAGCGGGTTCTCCTACAATGAGCAGTTCTTC; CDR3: CASTTSGFSYNEQFF
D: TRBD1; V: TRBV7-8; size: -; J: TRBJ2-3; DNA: TGTGCCAGCAGCTTACCGAAGGACAGGGTGGGGACAAATACGCAGTATTTT; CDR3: CASSLPKDRVGTNTQYF
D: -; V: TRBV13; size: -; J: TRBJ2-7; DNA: TGTGCCAGCAGCTTAGGCCTCGCCTACGAGCAGTACTTC; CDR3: CASSLGLAYEQYF
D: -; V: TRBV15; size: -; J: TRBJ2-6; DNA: TGTGCCACCAGCAGCCCGACTTCTGGGGCCAACGTCCTGACTTTC; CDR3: CATSSPTSGANVLTF
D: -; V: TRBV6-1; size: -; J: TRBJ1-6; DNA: TGTGCCAGCAGTGAGGTAGCATTCGGCTTTCCACCCCTCCACTTT; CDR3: CASSEVAFGFPPLHF
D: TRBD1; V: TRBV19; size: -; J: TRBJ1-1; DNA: TGTGCCAGTAGTATAGATGCTTGGGACAGGGGACCGAACTCTGAAGCTTTCTTT; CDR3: CASSIDAWDRGPNSEAFF
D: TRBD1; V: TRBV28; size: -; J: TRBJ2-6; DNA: TGTGCCAGCAGCTGGATGACAGGGAACTCTGGGGCCAACGTCCTGACTTTC; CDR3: CASSWMTGNSGANVLTF
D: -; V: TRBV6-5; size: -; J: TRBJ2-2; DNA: TGTGCCTCTTGCCCGGGGAACACCGGGGAGCTGTTTTTT; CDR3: CASCPGNTGELFF
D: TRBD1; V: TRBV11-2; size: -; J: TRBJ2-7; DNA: TGTGCCAGCAGCTCCGGGACAGGGTTCTACGAGCAGTACTTC; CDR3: CASSSGTGFYEQYF
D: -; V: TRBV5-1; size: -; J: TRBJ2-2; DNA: TGCGCCAGCAGCTTGGCCATTTTAGCTAGCACTGCGTGGCTGTTTTTT; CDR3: CASSLAILASTAWLFF
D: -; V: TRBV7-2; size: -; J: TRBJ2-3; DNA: TGTGCCAGCAGCTTAGGGGGTAGGTACGGGATGAAGACAGATACGCAGTATTTT; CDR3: CASSLGGRYGMKTDTQYF
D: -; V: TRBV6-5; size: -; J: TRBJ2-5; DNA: TGTGCCAGCAGTTATATGGAGACCCAGTACTTC; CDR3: CASSYMETQYF
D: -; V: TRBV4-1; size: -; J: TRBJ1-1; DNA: TGCGCCAGCAGGGGCGTTTCGGGGGTGAGAACTGAAGCTTTCTTT; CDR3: CASRGVSGVRTEAFF
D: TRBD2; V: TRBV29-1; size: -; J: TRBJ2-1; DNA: TGCAGCGTTGAAGGACTAGCGGGGAACAATGAGCAGTTCTTC; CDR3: CSVEGLAGNNEQFF
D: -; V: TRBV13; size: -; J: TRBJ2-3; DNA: TGTGCCAGCAGCTTAGAGTCCAGGGGATCTAGCACAGATACGCAGTATTTT; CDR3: CASSLESRGSSTDTQYF
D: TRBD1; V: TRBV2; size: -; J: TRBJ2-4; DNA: TGTGCCAGCAGACGACAGGGGTCGGAGAACATTCAGTACTTC; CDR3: CASRRQGSENIQYF